Here is one T cell receptor (beta chain) with its context. Its target is not known. The entry originates in a study of tumor-infiltrating lymphocytes in primary liver carcinoma. On the study more broadly: With diameters of roughly 4 to 10 cm, tumors were stage T1-T3 N0M0. Productive TCRbeta read yields ran from roughly 3.6 to 7.5 million per sample and were similar between tissues. Study findings and constraints: Paired tumor-adjacent and tumor-blood samples overlapped less than tumor region pairs did. Unsorted bulk sampling ruled out any CD4+ versus CD8+ repertoire comparison.

RNA was extracted from whole blood without cell sorting, alongside germline DNA. The V gene's germline CDR1 is MGHDK and CDR2 SYGVNS. V lost 7 bases and J 4 bases, leaving 13 bases between the germline ends. This CDR3 has 13 amino acids. Total RNA amounting to roughly 450 ng was the source from which TCR beta cDNA was made with a constant-region primer. Libraries covering TCR beta were generated through three nested multiplex PCR rounds (using a slightly modified ARM-PCR). Rounds one and two of PCR, each of about 10 cycles, were primed with TRBV1-TRBV30 forward primers and a C-beta reverse primer. TCRdb re-analysed the multiplex PCR reads in MiXCR, keeping a single row per CDR3 protein. Of approximately 300,000 distinct CDR3 sequences in the sample, over 55% are singletons; the top ten hold roughly 8.9%.

The TCR was taken from a man aged 35-49 years with primary liver carcinoma and hepatitis B virus infection. The material sequenced was peripheral blood. The genes are TRBV25-1 and TRBJ1-1; maybe TRBD1 (5 bases). The CDR3 coding sequence is TGTGCCAGCATGTCCGGGACGGTCACTGAAGCTTTCTTT. Protein sequence: CASMSGTVTEAFF.